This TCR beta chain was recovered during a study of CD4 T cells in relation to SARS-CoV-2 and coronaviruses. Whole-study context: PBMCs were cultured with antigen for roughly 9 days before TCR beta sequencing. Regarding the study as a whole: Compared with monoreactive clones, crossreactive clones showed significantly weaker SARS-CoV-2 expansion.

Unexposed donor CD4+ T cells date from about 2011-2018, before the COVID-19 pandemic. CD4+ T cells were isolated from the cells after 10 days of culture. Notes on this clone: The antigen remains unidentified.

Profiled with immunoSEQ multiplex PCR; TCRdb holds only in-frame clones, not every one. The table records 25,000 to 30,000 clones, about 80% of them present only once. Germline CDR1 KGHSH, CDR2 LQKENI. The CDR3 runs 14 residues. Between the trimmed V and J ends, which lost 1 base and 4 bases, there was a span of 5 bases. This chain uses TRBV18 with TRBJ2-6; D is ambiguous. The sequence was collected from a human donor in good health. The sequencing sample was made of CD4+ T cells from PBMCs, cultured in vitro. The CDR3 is CASSPQLGANVLTF. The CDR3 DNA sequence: TGTGCCAGCTCACCACAATTGGGGGCCAACGTCCTGACTTTC.